A single sample gave rise to the 3 T cell receptor beta chains below, sequenced in a study of CD8 T cells in ankylosing spondylitis. Which antigens these TCRs recognize remains unknown. One entry per CDR3 protein, called by TCRdb with MiXCR from the 5' RACE reads. Among around 770,000 distinct CDR3 sequences, roughly 20% were seen once, and the ten largest hold roughly a fifth. Study-level findings and limits: Ankylosing spondylitis blood appeared to carry a characteristic TCR beta motif of several highly homologous variants.

Sample: blood, either unsorted or a sorted T cell fraction (not recorded which). The receptors here all came from a male donor with ankylosing spondylitis.

This clonotype was picked up a small number of times. V usage is TRBV5-1 and J usage is TRBJ2-7; D not resolved. Trimming removed 4 bases from V and 2 bases from J, with 7 bases in between. CDR1 and CDR2 (germline): SGHRS, YFSETQ. The CDR3 length is 12 residues. The CDR3 loop is CASSLLTYEQYF. The CDR3 DNA reads as TGCGCCAGCAGCCTACTAACCTACGAGCAGTACTTC.

The chain employs TRBV6-1 and TRBJ2-1, with no clear D. In germline, CDR1 is MNHNS, CDR2 SASEGT. V was trimmed by 5 bases and J by 7 bases, leaving 15 bases between them. There are 14 residues in the CDR3. CDR3 sequence (DNA): TGTGCCAGCAGTCCCGCGACAATTCGGAATGAGCAGTTCTTC. This translates into CASSPATIRNEQFF.

This clonotype came up a few times. This chain connects TRBV30 to TRBJ2-1; TRBD1 matches 7 bases. From germline, CDR1 is GTSNPN and CDR2 SVGIG (reference sequence). With 3 bases clipped from V and 10 bases from J, the junction kept 0 bases outside the gene matches. This CDR3 comprises 10 residues. CDR3: CAWRGGEQFF. CDR3 bases: TGTGCCTGGAGAGGGGGCGAGCAGTTCTTC.